A selection of T cell receptor beta chains follows, all from one sample in a study of blood T cell repertoires in COVID-19. Profiled with immunoSEQ multiplex PCR; TCRdb holds only in-frame clones, not every one. The repertoire holds 250,000 or so clones, with 70% to 90% as singletons. Specimen: PBMCs or T cells enriched from blood (not recorded which). The receptors shown here come from a young woman with acute COVID-19. Both conserved end residues are part of each CDR3. The D gene is left open where the match is weak. The listing skips clone size in some rows; elsewhere it reads once, few, many or a size class.

V,D,size,J,length,CDR3,DNA
TRBV7-3,TRBD2,few,TRBJ2-2,16,CASSFDTSGYTGELFF,TGTGCCAGCAGCTTTGATACTAGCGGCTACACCGGGGAGCTGTTTTTT
TRBV6-5,NA,NA,TRBJ1-2,14,CASSPRLSQGGYTF,TGTGCCAGCAGCCCCAGACTGAGCCAGGGAGGCTACACCTTC
TRBV29-1,NA,NA,TRBJ1-1,15,CSGIQGQRKNTEAFF,TGCAGCGGTATACAGGGACAAAGAAAGAACACTGAAGCTTTCTTT
TRBV6-5,TRBD1,NA,TRBJ1-5,15,CASSPDRGGMEPQHF,TGTGCCAGCAGTCCGGACAGGGGAGGGATGGAGCCCCAGCATTTT
TRBV27,NA,NA,TRBJ2-1,14,CASGAKKPYNEQFF,TGTGCCAGCGGAGCCAAGAAACCCTACAATGAGCAGTTCTTC
TRBV2,NA,NA,TRBJ1-4,14,CASSEIRGSEKLFF,TGTGCCAGCAGTGAAATTAGGGGTTCTGAAAAACTGTTTTTT
TRBV6-5,NA,NA,TRBJ2-3,14,CASSYSGDLDTQYF,TGTGCCAGCAGTTACTCAGGGGACTTAGATACGCAGTATTTT
TRBV12-3/TRBV12-4,NA,NA,TRBJ2-5,12,CASSLTGETQYF,TGTGCCAGCAGTTTAACCGGAGAGACCCAGTACTTC
TRBV4-3,NA,NA,TRBJ1-3,15,CASSQDWDFGNTIYF,TGCGCCAGCAGCCAAGATTGGGACTTTGGAAACACCATATATTTT
TRBV21-1,NA,NA,TRBJ2-4,10,CASSPPFQYF,TGTGCCAGCAGCCCCCCCTTTCAGTACTTC
TRBV24-1,NA,NA,TRBJ1-1,12,CATSGPGTEAFF,TGTGCCACCAGTGGACCGGGCACTGAAGCTTTCTTT
TRBV5-6,TRBD1,NA,TRBJ2-5,15,CASSYGQGIMETQYF,TGTGCCAGCAGCTACGGACAGGGGATTATGGAGACCCAGTACTTC
TRBV7-7,TRBD2,NA,TRBJ2-5,16,CASSFGLAGSQETQYF,TGTGCCAGCAGCTTCGGGCTAGCGGGATCCCAAGAGACCCAGTACTTC
TRBV24-1,NA,NA,TRBJ2-1,14,CATSRTESYNEQFF,TGTGCCACCAGTAGGACAGAATCCTACAATGAGCAGTTCTTC
TRBV27,NA,NA,TRBJ2-1,14,CASRPGSSYNEQFF,TGTGCCAGCAGGCCCGGGAGCTCCTACAATGAGCAGTTCTTC